These 20 T cell receptor beta chains originate from one sample sequenced in a study of blood T cell repertoires in COVID-19 (dated by TCRdb to about 2020). The library was produced with the immunoSEQ multiplex PCR assay. TCRdb limited this immuneACCESS table to in-frame rearrangements with V and J called. A share of clones is missing; checked studies link under half to unresolved V genes, and the rest is unexplained. The sample table shows 150,000 to 200,000 clones, and roughly four fifths are seen once. 22% of the sample belongs to the ten largest clones. The material sequenced was peripheral blood. These receptor sequences come from an elderly woman with acute or convalescent COVID-19.

The rearrangement links TRBV19 to TRBJ2-1; weak D call: TRBD1 (6 bases). The V gene lost 6 bases and the J gene lost 10 bases, with 10 bases spanning the gap. Germline CDR1 and CDR2: LNHDA and SQIVND (reference sequence). The CDR3 is made up of 11 amino acids. As DNA, the CDR3 is TGTGCCAGTAGCCCCGGACAGGAGCAGTTCTTC. As protein: CASSPGQEQFF.

The chain employs TRBV6-6 and TRBJ2-2; the D gene is possibly TRBD1 (5 bases). The CDR3 loop spans 19 amino acids. The ends were cut back, 5 bases at V and 3 bases at J, with 25 bases in the middle. The germline V gene encodes CDR1 MNHNY and CDR2 SVGAGI (reference sequence). CDR3 sequence (DNA): TGTGCCAGCAGTCAACCACAGGACATGTCGCCCCAAGACACCGGGGAGCTGTTTTTT. This gives the protein CASSQPQDMSPQDTGELFF.

J is TRBJ2-1 and V is TRBV7-6; 11 nucleotides line up with TRBD1. CDR3 length: 15 residues. Germline lookup yields CDR1 SGHVS and CDR2 FNYEAQ. V dropped 5 bases and J dropped 3; count of bases not matched to a gene: 3. The CDR3 DNA is TGTGCCAGCAGCCGGGGACAGGGGGGCTACAATGAGCAGTTCTTC. This sequence encodes CASSRGQGGYNEQFF. The entire variable domain, with the rest obtained from reference TRBV7-6 and TRBJ2-1, is as follows: GAGVSQSPRYKVTKRGQDVALRCDPISGHVSLYWYRQALGQGPEFLTYFNYEAQQDKSGLPNDRFSAERPEGSISTLTIQRTEQRDSAMYRCASSRGQGGYNEQFFGPGTRLTVL.

V usage is TRBV5-6 and J usage is TRBJ2-2, with TRBD2 identical over 7 bases. Germline lookup yields CDR1 SGHDT and CDR2 YYEEEE. Trimming took 0 bases from V and 6 from J; bases not matched to a gene: 5. This CDR3 region has 15 residues. Written as DNA, the CDR3 is TGTGCCAGCAGCTTGGACCCGGGAGGCCCCGGGGAGCTGTTTTTT. Translated: CASSLDPGGPGELFF.

The rearrangement joins TRBV15 to TRBJ1-2; D perhaps matches TRBD1 (6 bases). Germline assignment: CDR1 LNHNV and CDR2 YYDKDF (reference sequence). The ends were cut back, 1 base at V and 6 bases at J, with 9 bases in the middle. The CDR3 has 13 amino acids. CDR3: CATSRGAGDGYTF. Here the CDR3 DNA reads TGTGCCACCAGCAGAGGGGCAGGGGATGGCTACACCTTC.

In this sample, this clone turned up once. The chain carries TRBV10-1 and TRBJ2-3; TRBD2 matches 12 bases. In germline, CDR1 is WNHNN, CDR2 SYGVQD (reference sequence). V trimming: 3 bases; J trimming: 2 bases; junction bases outside the gene matches: 12. The CDR3 contains 19 residues. CDR3 region: CASSDGLAGSYSLTDTQYF. In DNA form, the CDR3 reads TGCGCCAGCAGTGATGGACTAGCGGGATCGTATTCCCTCACAGATACGCAGTATTTT.

The V and J genes are TRBV2 and TRBJ2-7, with 14 bases fitting TRBD2. This CDR3 is 16 amino acids long. Trimming removed 6 bases from V and 3 bases from J; junction bases left unmatched: 7. Per the germline V gene, CDR1 is SNHLY and CDR2 is FYNNEI. DNA of the CDR3: TGTGCCAGCAGGAGAGGGACTAGCGGGGGATTCTACGAGCAGTACTTC. This gives the protein CASRRGTSGGFYEQYF. Together with reference TRBV2 and TRBJ2-7, the CDR3 gives the full variable domain: EPEVTQTPSHQVTQMGQEVILRCVPISNHLYFYWYRQILGQKVEFLVSFYNNEISEKSEIFDDQFSVERPDGSNFTLKIRSTKLEDSAMYFCASRRGTSGGFYEQYFGPGTRLTVT.

A few counts support this clone. The chain recombines TRBV7-9 with TRBJ1-3, with TRBD1 identical over 7 bases. This CDR3 is 17 amino acids long. V lost 3 bases and J lost 1; bases outside the gene matches: 9. From germline, CDR1 is SEHNR and CDR2 FQNEAQ (reference sequence). CDR3 bases: TGTGCCAGCAGCTTGTTGGTTAAACAGGGGTCTGGAAACACCATATATTTT. This translates into CASSLLVKQGSGNTIYF.

J is TRBJ2-5 and V is TRBV7-2, with 10 bases identical to TRBD1. J gave up 4 bases and V 2 bases, and 7 bases lay outside the gene matches. The germline gives CDR1 SGHTA, CDR2 FQGNSA. The CDR3 length is 16 residues. The DNA of the CDR3 is TGTGCCAGCAGCTTACTAGGACAGGGGGAGGGAGAGACCCAGTACTTC. It encodes CASSLLGQGEGETQYF.

This clone was picked up one time. V and J are TRBV5-1 and TRBJ2-1; TRBD2 matches at 9 bases. The trim removed 0 bases at V and 9 bases at J, leaving 4 bases unmatched. There are 14 residues in the CDR3. CDR1 SGHRS and CDR2 YFSETQ come from the germline V gene. The CDR3, as DNA: TGCGCCAGCAGCTTGGAACTAGCGGGTAGTGAGCAGTTCTTC. Amino acids: CASSLELAGSEQFF. Variable domain in full (rest from reference TRBV5-1 and TRBJ2-1): KAGVTQTPRYLIKTRGQQVTLSCSPISGHRSVSWYQQTPGQGLQFLFEYFSETQRNKGNFPGRFSGRQFSNSRSEMNVSTLELGDSALYLCASSLELAGSEQFFGPGTRLTVL.

The chain couples TRBV9 to TRBJ2-3, with 14 bases matching TRBD2. The CDR3 contains 16 residues. Germline values: CDR1 SGDLS, CDR2 YYNGEE. V was pared by 3 bases and J by 4 bases, with 4 bases of the junction left unmatched. CDR3 nucleotides: TGTGCCAGCAGCGGGGGGACTAGCGGGAGCGCAGATACGCAGTATTTT. It is translated as CASSGGTSGSADTQYF.

On this clone: The same CDR3 is also encoded by other DNA sequences in this sample. The chain uses TRBV18 and TRBJ1-2; 11 bases match TRBD1. Per germline, CDR1 KGHSH and CDR2 LQKENI. This CDR3 is built from 14 residues. The J segment lost 8 bases and the V segment lost 6 bases, leaving 8 bases of the junction unmatched. The CDR3 nucleotides read TGTGCCAGCTCTCCTGGGACAGGGGGAGACGGCTACACCTTC. Protein sequence: CASSPGTGGDGYTF.

The genes are TRBV6-5 and TRBJ2-7; TRBD2 matches at 8 bases. Germline V gene lookup returns CDR1 MNHEY and CDR2 SVGAGI. J gave up 5 bases and V 11 bases, and 5 bases lay outside the gene matches. The CDR3 is made up of 11 amino acids. The CDR3 protein is CASNGGDEQYF. The CDR3 DNA follows: TGTGCCTCAAACGGGGGGGACGAGCAGTACTTC.

The gene calls are TRBV28 and TRBJ2-1; D uncertain. This CDR3 contains 14 residues. V was trimmed by 1 base and J by 7 bases, leaving 11 bases between them. In germline, CDR1 is MDHEN, CDR2 SYDVKM. CDR3 sequence: CASSLFLERNEQFF. For the CDR3, the DNA is TGTGCCAGCAGTTTATTCCTAGAGAGGAATGAGCAGTTCTTC.

The rearrangement links TRBV6-2 or TRBV6-3 to TRBJ1-2; no reliable D call. The CDR3 spans 11 residues. Per the germline V gene, CDR1 is MNHEY and CDR2 is SVGEGT. V was pared by 4 bases and J by 6 bases, with 6 bases between. The CDR3 nucleotides are TGTGCCAGCAGTTGGAGGGATGGCTACACCTTC. Its protein is CASSWRDGYTF.

The chain uses TRBV11-2 and TRBJ2-1, with D tentatively TRBD2 (6 bases). Deletions cut 7 bases from V and 0 bases from J, with 19 bases between. This CDR3 comprises 17 residues. Germline V lookup: CDR1 SGHAT, CDR2 FQNNGV. DNA for the CDR3: TGTGCCAGCACCTCTAGGGCTAGCGTAAGCTCCTACAATGAGCAGTTCTTC. Translation gives CASTSRASVSSYNEQFF.

V is TRBV7-8 and J is TRBJ2-7; TRBD2 might be the D (5 bases). CDR1 is SGHVS, CDR2 FQNEAQ, per germline. The V end lost 5 bases, the J end lost 2 bases, and 10 bases lay between the germline ends. The CDR3 has 13 residues. In DNA form, the CDR3 reads TGTGCCAGCAGCGCGTCCGGGACCTACGAGCAGTACTTC. Translation gives CASSASGTYEQYF.

V and J are TRBV9 and TRBJ1-1; TRBD1 agrees at 8 bases. The junction had 6 bases not matched to a gene; V was cut back by 0 bases and J by 5 bases. Germline V gene lookup returns CDR1 SGDLS and CDR2 YYNGEE. CDR3 length: 15 residues. CDR3 sequence reads: CASSVAGTGRTEAFF. As DNA, the CDR3 is TGTGCCAGCAGCGTAGCAGGGACAGGACGGACTGAAGCTTTCTTT.

The chain has TRBV29-1 and TRBJ2-2, with D possibly matching TRBD1 (6 bases). CDR3 length equals 14 residues. Per germline, CDR1 SQVTM and CDR2 ANQGSEA. V was cut by 6 bases and J by 5 bases, with 16 bases left in between. The CDR3 reads CSVGDTRDTGELFF. The CDR3 DNA is TGCAGCGTGGGGGACACCCGAGATACCGGGGAGCTGTTTTTT.

The chain links TRBV6-5 to TRBJ2-7; 8 nucleotides line up with TRBD2. Trimming at V came to 7 bases and at J to 7 bases, leaving 12 bases not matched to a gene. CDR3 length: 14 amino acids. CDR1 MNHEY and CDR2 SVGAGI come from the germline V gene. The CDR3: CASKKAGESGEQYF. The CDR3 DNA sequence: TGTGCCAGCAAAAAAGCGGGAGAGTCGGGGGAGCAGTACTTC.